This T cell receptor beta chain was recorded in a study of cytomegalovirus exposure and HLA in healthy donors. A word on this clone: The antigen is unknown.

Germline CDR1 is MNHEY and CDR2 is SMNVEV (reference sequence). With 4 bases clipped from V and 4 bases from J, the junction kept 7 bases outside the gene matches. This CDR3 contains 15 residues. Sequencing used immunoSEQ multiplex PCR; TCRdb keeps in-frame clones, though not all of them. The sample has some 260,000 clones; about 90% are singletons. Study results and caveats: First-cohort TCR clusters were later found to tend to co-occur in the 120 or so validation repertoires. The study recorded about 160 TCR beta chains that were cytomegalovirus-associated.

The donors were members of the validation cohort comprising 100 to 150 subjects, separate from the roughly 650-subject first cohort. Material for sequencing was PBMCs. The rearrangement joins TRBV27 to TRBJ2-1, with 7 bases aligning to TRBD2. This sequence originates from a man between 18 and 35 years old in good health and CMV-seropositive. DNA of the CDR3: TGTGCCAGCAGTTCAGGGAGGGCCGAATACAATGAGCAGTTCTTC. It codes for CASSSGRAEYNEQFF.